The next 8 T cell receptor beta chains were all read from a single sample in a study of T-cell memory formation after mild COVID-19. Each CDR3 protein is one row after TCRdb ran MiXCR on the 5' RACE reads. The sample contains approximately 560,000 distinct CDR3 sequences, approximately 15% of which appear only once. The sequenced material came from PBMCs or a T cell subset sorted from them (not recorded which). These receptors were taken from an adult woman who had mild COVID-19 (a few samples of this study predate the infection). Cell type and time point are not known.

A few counts support this clonotype. The genes are TRBV5-1 and TRBJ1-1; D unresolved. CDR1 is SGHRS, CDR2 YFSETQ, per germline. Trimming cost V 3 bases and J 1 base, with 10 bases left between them. This CDR3 has 14 residues. This CDR3 reads CASSSPPWNTEAFF. The CDR3 bases are TGCGCCAGCAGCTCACCCCCTTGGAACACTGAAGCTTTCTTT.

This clonotype was counted many times. The chain links TRBV29-1 to TRBJ1-1, with unresolved D. Germline V gives CDR1 SQVTM, CDR2 ANQGSEA. The CDR3 has 13 residues. Trimming left V 0 bases short and J 4 bases short, with 9 bases between. The CDR3 DNA sequence: TGCAGCGTTGAAGATTCGCCGAGCACTGAAGCTTTCTTT. This sequence encodes CSVEDSPSTEAFF.

J is TRBJ1-2 and V is TRBV10-3; a weak D match, TRBD1 (6 bases). The CDR3 loop spans 14 amino acids. The V and J ends lost 2 bases and 4 bases respectively, with 11 bases between them. Germline CDR1 and CDR2: ENHRY and SYGVKD. DNA for the CDR3: TGTGCCATCAGTGAGAAACAGGGAGGCTATGGCTACACCTTC. Encoded protein: CAISEKQGGYGYTF.

This chain joins TRBV12-3 or TRBV12-4 and TRBJ2-7, with 8 bases that match TRBD1. CDR3 size: 15 residues. Trimming took 5 bases from V and 7 from J; bases not matched to a gene: 13. CDR3 region: CASSPPGQARGEQYF. Here the CDR3 DNA reads TGTGCCAGCAGTCCCCCGGGACAGGCTCGGGGGGAGCAGTACTTC.

V and J are TRBV6-5 and TRBJ2-6, with D uncertain. CDR1 and CDR2 from the germline V gene are MNHEY and SVGAGI. Trimming pared 8 bases from V and 2 bases from J, leaving 13 bases between. The CDR3 is 15 amino acids. CDR3 DNA: TGTGCCAGCCACAAACAGACCGCTGGGGCCAACGTCCTGACTTTC. Its translation is CASHKQTAGANVLTF.

V gene TRBV7-9 combines with J gene TRBJ2-7, with D possibly being TRBD1 (6 bases). V dropped 6 bases and J dropped 3 bases, with 15 bases sitting between them. This CDR3 comprises 14 residues. Germline CDR1 and CDR2: SEHNR and FQNEAQ (reference sequence). Here the CDR3 DNA reads TGTGCCAGCAGATCCGGGACACTAAACTACGAGCAGTACTTC. Protein product: CASRSGTLNYEQYF.

The chain joins TRBV7-2 to TRBJ2-1, with D unresolved. With 3 bases removed from V and 8 bases from J, the gap between germline ends came to 8 bases. The CDR3 runs to 12 residues. Per germline, CDR1 SGHTA and CDR2 FQGNSA. This CDR3 is CASSFGVHEQFF. CDR3 DNA sequence: TGTGCCAGCAGCTTTGGAGTCCATGAGCAGTTCTTC.

This clonotype showed up many times. The rearrangement uses TRBV2 and TRBJ2-2; D uncertain. The CDR3 is made up of 13 amino acids. V lost 8 bases and J 6 bases, leaving 13 bases between the germline ends. The germline gives CDR1 SNHLY, CDR2 FYNNEI. CDR3 sequence reads: CASGHQIPGELFF. The CDR3 bases are TGTGCCAGCGGCCACCAGATACCCGGGGAGCTGTTTTTT.